The rows below give T cell receptor beta chains drawn from one sample of a study of T cell changes during pregnancy in multiple sclerosis. Libraries were prepared by immunoSEQ multiplex PCR; TCRdb keeps only in-frame clonotypes and omits some of them. The table lists 20,000 to 25,000 clones, about nine tenths of them singletons. Specimen: CD8+ T cells from peripheral blood mononuclear cells, collected in the first trimester of pregnancy. These receptors all come from a female donor in good health, enrolled as a control in a pregnancy study. The CDR3 runs from the conserved cysteine through the conserved F or W. D genes are given only for firm matches. Rows give clone size only sometimes, using once, few, many, or a class for an expanded clone.

TGTGCCAGCAGTTTAGGGTCGGGGGTTGGTGGAAACACCATATATTTT,CASSLGSGVGGNTIYF,.,.,TRBV28,TRBJ1-3
TGTGCCAGCAGCCAGGAAACTAGCGGGGGGCCTTTAGGGCCTTCCTACGAGCAGTACTTC,CASSQETSGGPLGPSYEQYF,TRBD2,.,TRBV4-2,TRBJ2-7
TGTGCCAGCAGCCAAGAAGCTAGCGGGGGGGCTGAGACCCAGTACTTC,CASSQEASGGAETQYF,TRBD2,.,TRBV4-2,TRBJ2-5
TGCGCCAGCAGCGCCCGACAGGGGGCAAACAATGAGCAGTTCTTC,CASSARQGANNEQFF,TRBD1,.,TRBV4-1,TRBJ2-1
TGTGCCAGCAGTTACAAGTGGACTGAAGCTTTCTTT,CASSYKWTEAFF,.,medium-sized,TRBV5-6,TRBJ1-1
TGTGCCAGCTCACCAGATACCGGAGACTACGAGCAGTACTTC,CASSPDTGDYEQYF,.,.,TRBV18,TRBJ2-7
TGTGCCAGCAGTGGGGCCGGGCGGGGGGGCTTGACCCAGTACTTC,CASSGAGRGGLTQYF,TRBD2,.,TRBV6-1,TRBJ2-5
TGTGCCAGCAGCGTAGGGACCAGCGGTAACATTCAGTACTTC,CASSVGTSGNIQYF,.,.,TRBV9,TRBJ2-4
TGTGCCATCAGTGACAGGGATGGAGGCTACACCTTC,CAISDRDGGYTF,.,.,TRBV10-3,TRBJ1-2
TGTGCCAGCAGTCCGGACAGGTCCTATGGCTACACCTTC,CASSPDRSYGYTF,TRBD1,.,TRBV6-5,TRBJ1-2
TGTGCCAGTAGTCGGCCTCACCGGAGGGATCAGCCCCAGCATTTT,CASSRPHRRDQPQHF,.,.,TRBV19,TRBJ1-5
TGCAGCGTTGGGGGACTAGTCGTAGATACGCAGTATTTT,CSVGGLVVDTQYF,TRBD2,once,TRBV29-1,TRBJ2-3
TGTGCCAGCAGGATCACAGGGGCAGATACGCAGTATTTT,CASRITGADTQYF,TRBD1,.,TRBV6-6,TRBJ2-3
TGTGCCAGCAGAGAGAGCTCCTACGAGCAGTACTTC,CASRESSYEQYF,.,.,TRBV2,TRBJ2-7
TGTGCCAGCAGCTTAGCGCAGACTAGCGGAGATCCTTTCTACGAGCAGTACTTC,CASSLAQTSGDPFYEQYF,TRBD2,.,TRBV7-9,TRBJ2-7
TGTGCCAGCAGCCAAGAGGGGGCTTTCCTCAACAATGAGCAGTTCTTC,CASSQEGAFLNNEQFF,.,.,TRBV14,TRBJ2-1
TGCGCCAGCAGCCAAGGATTATCGGGTTATGGCTACACCTTC,CASSQGLSGYGYTF,.,.,TRBV4-1,TRBJ1-2
TGTGCCAGCAGTTCCTGGACTAGCGGGGGGATTGGGACCGGGGAGCTGTTTTTT,CASSSWTSGGIGTGELFF,TRBD2,few,TRBV27,TRBJ2-2
TGCAGCGTTAGGACAACCGAAAATGAGCAGTTCTTC,CSVRTTENEQFF,.,.,TRBV29-1,TRBJ2-1
TGTGCCAGCAGCCAGCCCGGGGTTACGACAGGGAACCGGAACACTGAAGCTTTCTTT,CASSQPGVTTGNRNTEAFF,TRBD1,.,TRBV4-2,TRBJ1-1
TGTGCCAGCAGCTACAAAACAGGGATCTATGGCTACACCTTC,CASSYKTGIYGYTF,.,.,TRBV28,TRBJ1-2
TGCGCCAGCAGTCGCGGGGCAGGGATAGAGGCAAATACGCAGTATTTT,CASSRGAGIEANTQYF,.,.,TRBV5-1,TRBJ2-3
TGTGCCAGCAGTTCGGTAAGAGGGGGCACTGAAGCTTTCTTT,CASSSVRGGTEAFF,.,.,TRBV28,TRBJ1-1
TGTGCCAGCAGCTCACTCCGAGGGACAGGGATTAACTATGGCTACACCTTC,CASSSLRGTGINYGYTF,TRBD1,.,TRBV11-2,TRBJ1-2
TGTGCCGTTCTACCGGGACAGGCTAGCACAGATACGCAGTATTTT,CAVLPGQASTDTQYF,TRBD1,.,TRBV2,TRBJ2-3
TGTGCCAGCAGCTTAGAGACTGGGAGCTCTGGAAACACCATATATTTT,CASSLETGSSGNTIYF,.,few,TRBV7-9,TRBJ1-3
TGCGCCAGCAGTGATATGAGGGTGAACACCGGGGAGCTGTTTTTT,CASSDMRVNTGELFF,.,.,TRBV10-2,TRBJ2-2
TGTGCCAGCAGCCCGCGGGGGGGCGGGGAGTACGAGCAGTACTTC,CASSPRGGGEYEQYF,TRBD2,once,TRBV7-9,TRBJ2-7
TGTGCCAGCAGCCCCGTCCCCTACGAGCAGTACTTC,CASSPVPYEQYF,.,.,TRBV6-6,TRBJ2-7
TGTGCCAGCAGTTTCAAAGCCTCAGGGAACGGCTACACCTTC,CASSFKASGNGYTF,.,.,TRBV27,TRBJ1-2
TGTGCCAGCAGCTTGGACCTCAGGGAGGGGTACACTGAAGCTTTCTTT,CASSLDLREGYTEAFF,.,.,TRBV5-4,TRBJ1-1
TGTGCCAGCAGTGTTGCAGAAACTAGCTCCTACGAGCAGTACTTC,CASSVAETSSYEQYF,.,.,TRBV6-5,TRBJ2-7
TGTGCCAGCAGCTCTGAGTCGTGGGCCCCCTACGAGCAGTACTTC,CASSSESWAPYEQYF,.,.,TRBV7-9,TRBJ2-7
TGCGCCAGCAGCCATACCGGACACGCCAATACCGGGGAGCTGTTTTTT,CASSHTGHANTGELFF,.,.,TRBV4-3,TRBJ2-2
TGTGCCAGCAGATTTGGCTTGAATGAGCAGTTCTTC,CASRFGLNEQFF,.,.,TRBV4-2,TRBJ2-1
TGTGCCAGCTCACCTGACCCTGACGGAGGGTTTCAGGGACTTAGCAATCAGCCCCAGCATTTT,CASSPDPDGGFQGLSNQPQHF,.,.,TRBV18,TRBJ1-5
TGTGCCTGGAGTGTATTTAACAGTATCGTGACCACTGAAGCTTTCTTT,CAWSVFNSIVTTEAFF,.,.,TRBV30,TRBJ1-1
TGTGCCAGCAGCACAGGGGAGTACCAAGCTTTCTTT,CASSTGEYQAFF,TRBD1,.,TRBV7-9,TRBJ1-1
TGTGCCAGCAGCCCTCCGACAGCGGGGGATGGAGATACGCAGTATTTT,CASSPPTAGDGDTQYF,TRBD2,.,TRBV7-9,TRBJ2-3
TGTGCCAGCAGCCAACCGGGACAGTTCCCTGGAAACACCATATATTTT,CASSQPGQFPGNTIYF,TRBD1,.,TRBV14,TRBJ1-3
TGTGCCAGCAGCTTCGAGACTAGCGGGGGCTCCTACAATGAGCAGTTCTTC,CASSFETSGGSYNEQFF,TRBD2,.,TRBV5-6,TRBJ2-1
TGTGCCAGCAGCTTAGAGACCGGGTTAGTTGGAAACACCATATATTTT,CASSLETGLVGNTIYF,.,once,TRBV11-2,TRBJ1-3
TGCAGCGTACCAAGAGAGGGACAGGGGGGGGGACGACGTGGCTACACCTTC,CSVPREGQGGGRRGYTF,TRBD1,.,TRBV29-1,TRBJ1-2
TGCGCCAGCAGCCAAGACGGGGGGATCTCCTACAATGAGCAGTTCTTC,CASSQDGGISYNEQFF,TRBD2,.,TRBV4-3,TRBJ2-1
TGTGCCAGCAGCTTAGGAGACAGGTACACAGATACGCAGTATTTT,CASSLGDRYTDTQYF,.,.,TRBV11-3,TRBJ2-3
TGTGCCAGCAGCTCGGGTAGCGGTCCATACGAGCAGTACTTC,CASSSGSGPYEQYF,.,.,TRBV5-4,TRBJ2-7
TGTGCCAGCAGCTTTGGGACTAGCGGGCCCACAGATACGCAGTATTTT,CASSFGTSGPTDTQYF,TRBD2,.,TRBV11-1,TRBJ2-3
TGTGCCAGCGCTGTGGACACCAGCAATCAGCCCCAGCATTTT,CASAVDTSNQPQHF,.,.,TRBV27,TRBJ1-5
TGTGCCAGCAGCGGTTACCCACGGGGGGGCAATGAGCAGTTCTTC,CASSGYPRGGNEQFF,TRBD2,.,TRBV11-2,TRBJ2-1
TGTGCCAGCAGTGATGATGGGGGGGACACTGAAGCTTTCTTT,CASSDDGGDTEAFF,.,.,TRBV6-1,TRBJ1-1
TGTGCCAGCACATTGACGGGAATTTTCACTGAAGCTTTCTTT,CASTLTGIFTEAFF,.,few,TRBV28,TRBJ1-1
TGTGCCAGCAGCTCGGAGGCGGTGGAGGACTATGGCTACACCTTC,CASSSEAVEDYGYTF,.,few,TRBV5-6,TRBJ1-2
TGTGCCTGGAGTCGCGGACAGGCAAATCAGCCCCAGCATTTT,CAWSRGQANQPQHF,TRBD1,.,TRBV30,TRBJ1-5
TGTGCCTGGAGTCTTGGGACAGGGGCGTCAGATACGCAGTATTTT,CAWSLGTGASDTQYF,TRBD1,once,TRBV30,TRBJ2-3
TGTGCCAATTCGGTGGGGAGAGATACGCAGTATTTT,CANSVGRDTQYF,.,once,TRBV6-5,TRBJ2-3
TGTGCCACCAGCAGAACCCCCACAGGGACTAGCGGGGATAGCGAGCAGTACTTC,CATSRTPTGTSGDSEQYF,TRBD2,.,TRBV15,TRBJ2-7
TGTGCCAGCAGGGCCATTGGACCCCTCCACTTT,CASRAIGPLHF,.,.,TRBV6-1,TRBJ1-6
TGTGCCAGTAGCGCGCTACAGGGGGCCGCGGCAGATACGCAGTATTTT,CASSALQGAAADTQYF,TRBD1,.,TRBV19,TRBJ2-3
TGTGCCAGCAGCTCCTCGGGACTAGTTTTCAATGAGCAGTTCTTC,CASSSSGLVFNEQFF,TRBD2,.,TRBV11-2,TRBJ2-1
TGCAGTGCTCCACAGGGCGTCATTCAGTACTTC,CSAPQGVIQYF,.,.,TRBV20-1,TRBJ2-4